The 8 T cell receptor beta chains presented below share a single source sample, sequenced in a study of blood T cell repertoires in COVID-19. TCRdb's table, derived via immunoSEQ multiplex PCR, lists solely in-frame clones and lacks some. Counted here are around 50,000 clones, 75% to 90% occurring once; the ten biggest clones make up less than 4.5%. Sequencing input: peripheral blood. Every receptor here comes from a human donor in a cohort sampled during active COVID-19.

J is TRBJ2-3 and V is TRBV6-1; D is possibly TRBD1 (6 bases). Germline V gene sequence: CDR1 MNHNS, CDR2 SASEGT. This CDR3 is built from 16 residues. V was trimmed by 3 bases and J by 0 bases, leaving 13 bases between them. The CDR3 region has the DNA TGTGCCAGCAGTGACCCAGGGGCCCCTAGCACAGATACGCAGTATTTT. It specifies CASSDPGAPSTDTQYF.

V and J are TRBV4-1 and TRBJ2-3; possibly TRBD1 for D (6 bases). The ends were cut back, 5 bases at V and 4 bases at J, with 13 bases in the middle. The CDR3 is 14 amino acids. CDR1 is MGHRA, CDR2 YSYEKL, per germline. CDR3 in DNA: TGCGCCAGCAGCGTGCGAGAGGGGGCAGATACGCAGTATTTT. Translated: CASSVREGADTQYF.

This clone was detected only once. CDR3 residues: CASSPRTRSTGELFF. The CDR3 nucleotides are TGTGCCAGCAGCCCCCGGACAAGATCCACCGGGGAGCTGTTTTTT. This chain connects TRBV11-1 to TRBJ2-2; maybe TRBD1 (5 bases). Germline V gives CDR1 SGHAT, CDR2 FQDESV (reference sequence). Trimming took 5 bases from V and 4 from J, leaving 14 bases between them. This CDR3 contains 15 residues.

This chain uses TRBV5-1 with TRBJ1-2; the D is unclear. V was clipped by 4 bases and J by 5 bases, with 15 bases between them. The CDR3 has 14 amino acids. CDR1 and CDR2 (germline): SGHRS, YFSETQ. CDR3 DNA sequence: TGCGCCAGCAGCGCCCCAAGCGGTCTTTATGGCTACACCTTC. Its translation is CASSAPSGLYGYTF.

The chain recombines TRBV19 with TRBJ2-5; 8 nucleotides match TRBD1. The CDR3 contains 14 residues. Germline CDR1 LNHDA, CDR2 SQIVND (reference sequence). The V and J ends lost 6 bases and 1 base, in that order; junction bases with no gene match: 4. This chain's CDR3 is CASSPQGAQETQYF. As DNA, the CDR3 is TGTGCCAGTAGCCCCCAGGGGGCCCAAGAGACCCAGTACTTC.

The V and J genes are TRBV6-1 and TRBJ1-2; no reliable D call. CDR3 length: 14 amino acids. Germline CDR1 is MNHNS and CDR2 is SASEGT. V lost 2 bases, J lost 3 bases, and 10 bases lay in between. The CDR3 reads CASSERPDYYGYTF. The CDR3 DNA reads TGTGCCAGCAGTGAAAGGCCTGACTACTATGGCTACACCTTC.

The chain uses TRBV28 and TRBJ2-7, with 10 bases aligning to TRBD2. The CDR3 length is 15 residues. Per germline, CDR1 MDHEN and CDR2 SYDVKM. V trimming: 1 base; J trimming: 4 bases; junction bases outside the gene matches: 4. This CDR3 is CASSLSSGRAYEQYF. The CDR3 nucleotides read TGTGCCAGCAGTTTATCAAGCGGGAGGGCATACGAGCAGTACTTC.

This chain joins TRBV2 and TRBJ1-6; D might be TRBD1 (5 bases). In germline, CDR1 is SNHLY, CDR2 FYNNEI. The ends were cut back, 6 bases at V and 7 bases at J, with 13 bases in the middle. CDR3 length equals 14 residues. The CDR3 is CASRRRDVNSPLHF. Here the CDR3 DNA reads TGTGCCAGCAGGAGGAGGGACGTGAATTCACCCCTCCACTTT.